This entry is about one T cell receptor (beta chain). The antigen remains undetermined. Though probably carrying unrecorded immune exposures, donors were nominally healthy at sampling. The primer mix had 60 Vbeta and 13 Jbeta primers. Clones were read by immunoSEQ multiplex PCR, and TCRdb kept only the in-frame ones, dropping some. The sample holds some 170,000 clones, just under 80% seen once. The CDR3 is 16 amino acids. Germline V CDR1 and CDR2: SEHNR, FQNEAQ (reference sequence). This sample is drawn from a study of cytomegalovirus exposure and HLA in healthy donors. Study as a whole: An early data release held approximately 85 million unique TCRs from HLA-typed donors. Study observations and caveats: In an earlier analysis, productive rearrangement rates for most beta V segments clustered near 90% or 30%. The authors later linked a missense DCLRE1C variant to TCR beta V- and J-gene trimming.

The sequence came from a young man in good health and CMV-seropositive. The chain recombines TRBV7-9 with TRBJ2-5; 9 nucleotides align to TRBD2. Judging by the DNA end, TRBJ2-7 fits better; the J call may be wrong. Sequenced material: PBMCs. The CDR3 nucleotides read TGTGCCAGCAGCTTAGCGGTCCTAGCGGGATCGTACGAGCAGTACTTC. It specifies CASSLAVLAGSYEQYF.